This T cell receptor beta chain is drawn from a study of cytomegalovirus exposure and HLA in healthy donors. Concerning this clone itself: Its target is not known.

PCR amplification relied on 60 Vbeta primers (plus 13 Jbeta primers). Sequencing was performed with immunoSEQ multiplex PCR; in TCRdb, only in-frame clones are kept and a portion is missing. The sample lists 100,000 to 150,000 clones; about 76% were seen once. Study results and caveats: Within an earlier analysis, most TCR beta V segments proved productive either about 87% or about 30% of the time. Most CMV-associated TCR beta chains were later found to appear HLA-restricted.

The TCR sequence derives from a man in his forties in good health and CMV-seropositive. What was sequenced was PBMCs.

The CDR3 sequence is CASRVGTNYEQYF. The CDR3 DNA reads TGTGCCAGCAGAGTAGGGACAAACTACGAGCAGTACTTC. The chain joins TRBV6-1 to TRBJ2-7; tentatively, D is TRBD1 (6 bases). Between the trimmed V and J ends, which lost 6 bases and 3 bases, there was a span of 12 bases. In germline, CDR1 is MNHNS, CDR2 SASEGT. The CDR3 has 13 amino acids.